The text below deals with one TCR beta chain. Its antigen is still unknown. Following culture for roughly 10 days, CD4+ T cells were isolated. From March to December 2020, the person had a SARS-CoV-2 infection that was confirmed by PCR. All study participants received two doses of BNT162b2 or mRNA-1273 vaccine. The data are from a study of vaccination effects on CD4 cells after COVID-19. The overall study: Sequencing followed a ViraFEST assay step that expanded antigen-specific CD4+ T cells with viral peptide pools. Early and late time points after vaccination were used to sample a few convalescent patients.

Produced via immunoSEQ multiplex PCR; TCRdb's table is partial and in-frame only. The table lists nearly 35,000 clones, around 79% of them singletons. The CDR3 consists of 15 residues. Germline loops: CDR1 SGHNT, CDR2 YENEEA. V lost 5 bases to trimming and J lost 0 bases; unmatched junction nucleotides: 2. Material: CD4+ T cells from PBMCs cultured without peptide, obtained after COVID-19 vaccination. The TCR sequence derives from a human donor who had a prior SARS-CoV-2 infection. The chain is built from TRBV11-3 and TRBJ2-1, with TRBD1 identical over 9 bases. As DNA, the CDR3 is TGTGCCAGCAGCCAGGGACAGGGCTCCTACAATGAGCAGTTCTTC. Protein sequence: CASSQGQGSYNEQFF.